What follows are 32 T cell receptor beta chains derived from one specimen sequenced in a study of OX40 agonist ivuxolimab in advanced cancers. Assay used: immunoSEQ multiplex PCR; TCRdb lists only in-frame clones, some missing. Of about 99,000 clones in the sample, around 90% were seen once. Sequenced here: CD4+ or CD8+ T cells sorted from blood, sampled in a trial of the OX40 agonist ivuxolimab. These receptors were taken from an adult with an advanced solid tumor such as melanoma, head and neck, liver or kidney cancer.

The chain combines TRBV2 with TRBJ1-5, with D possibly TRBD1 on 6 matching bases. The germline gives CDR1 SNHLY, CDR2 FYNNEI. V dropped 2 bases and J dropped 8 bases, with 16 bases sitting between them. This CDR3 region has 15 residues. CDR3 protein: CASSEYGTPVEPQHF. CDR3 DNA: TGTGCCAGCAGTGAATATGGGACACCGGTAGAGCCCCAGCATTTT. The full variable domain, completed using reference TRBV2 and TRBJ1-5, is EPEVTQTPSHQVTQMGQEVILRCVPISNHLYFYWYRQILGQKVEFLVSFYNNEISEKSEIFDDQFSVERPDGSNFTLKIRSTKLEDSAMYFCASSEYGTPVEPQHFGDGTRLSIL.

The J gene is TRBJ2-1, the V gene TRBV7-2; TRBD2 aligns across 8 bases. This CDR3 region has 16 residues. Germline assignment: CDR1 SGHTA and CDR2 FQGNSA. The V and J ends lost 5 bases and 4 bases, in that order; junction bases with no gene match: 10. The CDR3 DNA is TGTGCCAGCAGCATAGTCGGCGGGAGGACATACAATGAGCAGTTCTTC. It translates to CASSIVGGRTYNEQFF.

V usage is TRBV12-5 and J usage is TRBJ2-3, with 7 bases that match TRBD1. The germline V gene has CDR1 LGHNT and CDR2 FRNRAP. With 1 base clipped from V and 4 bases from J, the junction kept 8 bases outside the gene matches. The CDR3 length is 16 residues. CDR3 coding DNA: TGTGCTAGTGGTTTGGCCAAAACAGGGGCCCCAGATACGCAGTATTTT. Translating it yields CASGLAKTGAPDTQYF.

The chain uses TRBV6-5 and TRBJ1-1, with D perhaps TRBD1 (6 bases). The CDR3 sequence is 12 residues long. In germline, CDR1 is MNHEY, CDR2 SVGAGI. Trimming pared 7 bases from V and 1 base from J, leaving 7 bases between. The CDR3 spells CASKTGNTEAFF. CDR3 DNA sequence: TGTGCCAGCAAGACAGGGAACACTGAAGCTTTCTTT.

The CDR3 region is CASSFSRGYEQYF. DNA for the CDR3: TGTGCCAGCAGTTTCTCTAGGGGATACGAGCAGTACTTC. V and J are TRBV27 and TRBJ2-7, with D perhaps TRBD1 (5 bases). The germline gives CDR1 MNHEY, CDR2 SMNVEV (reference sequence). The length of the CDR3 is 13 residues. Trimming stripped 3 bases from V and 4 bases from J, with 10 bases between.

This clone was counted a single time. The chain uses TRBV6-1 and TRBJ1-2; D remains ambiguous. CDR1 and CDR2 from the germline V gene are MNHNS and SASEGT. V lost 6 bases and J 7 bases, leaving 9 bases between the germline ends. This CDR3 spans 11 amino acids. The CDR3 DNA is TGTGCCAGCAGAGAGGGTGGTGGCTACACCTTC. As protein: CASREGGGYTF.

The chain joins TRBV6-5 to TRBJ2-1, with 8 bases aligning to TRBD2. Looked up from germline, CDR1 is MNHEY and CDR2 is SVGAGI. Losses at the gene ends were 5 bases for V and 6 bases for J; bases not matched to a gene: 9. The CDR3 sequence is 15 residues long. The CDR3 DNA follows: TGTGCCAGCAGTCGCACGGGACTAGTCGTCAATGAGCAGTTCTTC. Amino acids: CASSRTGLVVNEQFF.

The chain joins TRBV2 to TRBJ2-7, with a tentative D call TRBD2 (5 bases). The CDR3 covers 14 residues. V lost 6 bases, J lost 7 bases, and 19 bases lay in between. Germline CDR1 and CDR2: SNHLY and FYNNEI. The CDR3 sequence: CASSRPLIGGEQYF. In DNA form, the CDR3 reads TGTGCCAGCAGCCGCCCCCTGATCGGCGGGGAGCAGTACTTC.

J is TRBJ1-2 and V is TRBV18; D remains ambiguous. Germline V CDR1 and CDR2: KGHSH, LQKENI. V lost 3 bases and J lost 8, with 19 bases in between. The CDR3 loop spans 15 amino acids. The CDR3 coding sequence is TGTGCCAGCTCACCGCCCGCGGAAGAGAGTGGCGGCTACACCTTC. Its protein is CASSPPAEESGGYTF.

J is TRBJ2-7 and V is TRBV6-6, with D perhaps assigned TRBD1 or TRBD2 (6 bases each). Germline V lookup: CDR1 MNHNY, CDR2 SVGAGI (reference sequence). CDR3 length: 15 residues. V lost 2 bases to trimming and J lost 1 base, with 12 bases between them. The CDR3 DNA reads as TGTGCCAGCAGTTACAGCAGGGGACTTTCCTACGAGCAGTACTTC. Translation gives CASSYSRGLSYEQYF.

This chain links TRBV29-1 with TRBJ2-1; D uncertain. This CDR3 is built from 12 residues. Germline lookup yields CDR1 SQVTM and CDR2 ANQGSEA. Trimming took off 5 bases at V and 8 bases at J, with 13 bases between the two ends. This chain's CDR3 is CSVNTVFYEQFF. CDR3 nucleotides: TGCAGCGTTAATACCGTCTTCTATGAGCAGTTCTTC.

V usage is TRBV7-9 and J usage is TRBJ1-2, with TRBD1 identical over 12 bases. The length of the CDR3 is 15 residues. The germline V gene encodes CDR1 SEHNR and CDR2 FQNEAQ (reference sequence). V was pared by 5 bases and J by 2 bases, with 3 bases of the junction left unmatched. The CDR3, as DNA: TGTGCCAGCAGCCGGGGACAGGGGGCGAACTATGGCTACACCTTC. It codes for CASSRGQGANYGYTF.

The chain has TRBV5-1 and TRBJ2-3; no firm D call. Trimming pared 0 bases from V and 0 bases from J, leaving 11 bases between. The germline CDR1 and CDR2 sequences are SGHRS and YFSETQ. The CDR3 has 16 amino acids. This CDR3 reads CASSLGLAPSTDTQYF. The CDR3 nucleotides read TGCGCCAGCAGCTTGGGTCTCGCGCCCAGCACAGATACGCAGTATTTT.

The rearrangement uses TRBV7-7 and TRBJ2-5, with 8 bases lining up with TRBD2. V trimming: 5 bases; J trimming: 1 base; junction bases outside the gene matches: 3. CDR1 is SSHAT and CDR2 is FNYEAQ in the germline V gene (reference sequence). This CDR3 has 14 residues. The CDR3 bases are TGTGCCAGCAGCCCTACTAGCGGCCAAGAGACCCAGTACTTC. Its translation: CASSPTSGQETQYF.

V is TRBV18 and J is TRBJ2-5; TRBD1 or TRBD2 may be the D gene (5 bases each). The CDR3 is 14 residues long. Trimming left V 3 bases short and J 5 bases short, with 13 bases between. The V gene's germline CDR1 is KGHSH and CDR2 LQKENI. The CDR3 reads CASSPGTAWETQYF. The CDR3 region has the DNA TGTGCCAGCTCACCCGGGACGGCGTGGGAGACCCAGTACTTC.

This chain joins TRBV2 and TRBJ2-7; TRBD1 matches at 8 bases. This CDR3 has 14 residues. V was clipped by 6 bases and J by 4 bases; unmatched bases: 8. The germline gives CDR1 SNHLY, CDR2 FYNNEI. The CDR3 sequence: CASRPGTGDYEQYF. In DNA, the CDR3 is TGTGCCAGCAGGCCAGGGACAGGAGATTACGAGCAGTACTTC. Complete variable domain (other parts from reference TRBV2 and TRBJ2-7): EPEVTQTPSHQVTQMGQEVILRCVPISNHLYFYWYRQILGQKVEFLVSFYNNEISEKSEIFDDQFSVERPDGSNFTLKIRSTKLEDSAMYFCASRPGTGDYEQYFGPGTRLTVT.

The chain joins TRBV18 to TRBJ1-4; the D is unclear. Germline V CDR1 and CDR2: KGHSH, LQKENI. This CDR3 comprises 13 residues. V was trimmed by 2 bases and J by 11 bases, leaving 12 bases between them. The CDR3, as DNA: TGTGCCAGCTCACCAGGGATTGAAGCCAAACTGTTTTTT. Translating it yields CASSPGIEAKLFF.

J is TRBJ1-1 and V is TRBV27; D is undetermined. CDR3 size: 12 residues. Trimming took off 10 bases at V and 2 bases at J, with 11 bases between the two ends. Germline lookup yields CDR1 MNHEY and CDR2 SMNVEV (reference sequence). CDR3 in DNA: TGTGCCACCCGGACCATTAACACTGAAGCTTTCTTT. Its protein is CATRTINTEAFF.

CDR3 residues: CASSPEGNYGYTF. The DNA of the CDR3 is TGTGCCAGCAGCCCAGAGGGTAACTATGGCTACACCTTC. The chain employs TRBV7-6 and TRBJ1-2; no firm D call. This CDR3 spans 13 amino acids. Trimming removed 5 bases at V and 1 base at J, with 8 bases between. Germline CDR1 SGHVS, CDR2 FNYEAQ.

This CDR3 is CASSLIDTQYF. CDR3 nucleotide sequence: TGTGCCAGCAGCCTCATAGATACGCAGTATTTT. The chain is built from TRBV6-5 and TRBJ2-3; D gene uncertain. The germline V gene has CDR1 MNHEY and CDR2 SVGAGI. With 6 bases removed from V and 5 bases from J, the gap between germline ends came to 6 bases. The CDR3 sequence is 11 residues long.

The chain uses TRBV4-3 and TRBJ1-3, with unresolved D. The CDR3 length is 14 residues. Germline CDR1 reads LGHNA; CDR2 reads YSLEER. Trimming removed 1 base at V and 0 bases at J, with 4 bases between. The CDR3 reads CASSQAVSGNTIYF. In nucleotides, the CDR3 is TGCGCCAGCAGCCAAGCCGTCTCTGGAAACACCATATATTTT.

The chain recombines TRBV7-2 with TRBJ2-5; D call uncertain. Germline CDR1 and CDR2: SGHTA and FQGNSA. The length of the CDR3 is 14 residues. Trimming pared 3 bases from V and 4 bases from J, leaving 12 bases between. CDR3 sequence (DNA): TGTGCCAGCAGCTTGTTCCGAGCCCCAGAGACCCAGTACTTC. Amino acids: CASSLFRAPETQYF.

The chain combines TRBV6-5 with TRBJ2-7, with D possibly TRBD1 on 6 matching bases. Trimming removed 6 bases at V and 0 bases at J, with 15 bases between. The germline V gene has CDR1 MNHEY and CDR2 SVGAGI. CDR3 length equals 15 residues. The CDR3 sequence is CASRLRTVSSYEQYF. Written as DNA, the CDR3 is TGTGCCAGCAGACTTAGGACAGTGAGCTCCTACGAGCAGTACTTC.

This clone has just one count. The chain employs TRBV11-2 and TRBJ2-5; D possibly corresponds to TRBD2 (5 bases). CDR1 SGHAT and CDR2 FQNNGV come from the germline V gene. V lost 3 bases and J lost 4, with 9 bases in between. The CDR3 contains 13 residues. CDR3 bases: TGTGCCAGCAGCTTGGTACGGGGAGAGACCCAGTACTTC. Its protein is CASSLVRGETQYF.

V gene TRBV5-1 combines with J gene TRBJ2-2; 11 bases match TRBD2. The ends lost 4 bases at V and 4 bases at J; junction bases unmatched: 9. Germline loops: CDR1 SGHRS, CDR2 YFSETQ. The CDR3 has 17 residues. CDR3 bases: TGCGCCAGCAGCCGCCAAGGGACTAGCGGACCCACCGGGGAGCTGTTTTTT. It is translated as CASSRQGTSGPTGELFF.

The rearrangement joins TRBV28 to TRBJ2-2; D is possibly TRBD2 (6 bases). The CDR3 has 15 amino acids. Germline values: CDR1 MDHEN, CDR2 SYDVKM. Trimming left V 7 bases short and J 2 bases short, with 14 bases between. As DNA, the CDR3 is TGTGCCAGCACGGGTGGGGGGATTAACACCGGGGAGCTGTTTTTT. Protein sequence: CASTGGGINTGELFF.

This chain joins TRBV6-5 and TRBJ2-3, with 10 bases that match TRBD2. Germline assignment: CDR1 MNHEY and CDR2 SVGAGI. The CDR3 has 15 amino acids. Germline trimming cut 6 bases from V and 1 base from J; bases unmatched to any gene: 4. The CDR3 reads CASSLGLAGTDTQYF. Here the CDR3 DNA reads TGTGCCAGCAGCCTCGGACTAGCGGGCACAGATACGCAGTATTTT.

The chain has TRBV6-5 and TRBJ1-1; possible D gene TRBD1, 5 bases. There are 13 residues in the CDR3. The ends were cut back, 7 bases at V and 6 bases at J, with 15 bases in the middle. The germline gives CDR1 MNHEY, CDR2 SVGAGI. The CDR3 reads CASISSRGPEAFF. CDR3 DNA sequence: TGTGCCAGCATTTCCTCGCGGGGACCTGAAGCTTTCTTT.

The chain employs TRBV5-6 and TRBJ2-7; 8 nucleotides match TRBD2. Germline loops: CDR1 SGHDT, CDR2 YYEEEE. The CDR3 sequence is 16 residues long. V gave up 4 bases and J gave up 0 bases; unmatched junction bases: 9. The chain's CDR3 is CASSVSGSHLSYEQYF. CDR3 bases: TGTGCCAGCAGCGTGAGCGGGAGTCACCTCTCCTACGAGCAGTACTTC.

V is TRBV7-3 and J is TRBJ2-3, with 14 bases lining up with TRBD2. The CDR3 extends over 16 amino acids. V lost 3 bases and J lost 5; bases outside the gene matches: 4. Germline CDR1 is SGHTA and CDR2 is FQGTGA. Here the CDR3 reads CASSLFGLAGGDTQYF. The CDR3 DNA reads as TGTGCCAGCAGCTTGTTTGGACTAGCGGGAGGAGATACGCAGTATTTT.

The chain has TRBV14 and TRBJ2-3; D is undetermined. CDR1 SGHDN and CDR2 FVKESK come from the germline V gene. This CDR3 has 12 residues. V lost 0 bases and J lost 8, with 6 bases in between. CDR3 in DNA: TGTGCCAGCAGCCAAGAGAGGCTTACGCAGTATTTT. This sequence encodes CASSQERLTQYF. Combining the CDR3 with reference TRBV14 and TRBJ2-3 gives the whole variable domain EAGVTQFPSHSVIEKGQTVTLRCDPISGHDNLYWYRRVMGKEIKFLLHFVKESKQDESGMPNNRFLAERTGGTYSTLKVQPAELEDSGVYFCASSQERLTQYFGPGTRLTVL.

The CDR3 region is CASSLAASGSRGGELFF. CDR3 coding DNA: TGCGCCAGCAGCTTGGCGGCTAGCGGGAGTCGCGGCGGGGAGCTGTTTTTT. The chain carries TRBV5-1 and TRBJ2-2; TRBD2 matches at 10 bases. This CDR3 has 17 residues. V shed 0 bases and J 7 bases; nucleotides not matched to a gene: 9. Germline V gene lookup returns CDR1 SGHRS and CDR2 YFSETQ.